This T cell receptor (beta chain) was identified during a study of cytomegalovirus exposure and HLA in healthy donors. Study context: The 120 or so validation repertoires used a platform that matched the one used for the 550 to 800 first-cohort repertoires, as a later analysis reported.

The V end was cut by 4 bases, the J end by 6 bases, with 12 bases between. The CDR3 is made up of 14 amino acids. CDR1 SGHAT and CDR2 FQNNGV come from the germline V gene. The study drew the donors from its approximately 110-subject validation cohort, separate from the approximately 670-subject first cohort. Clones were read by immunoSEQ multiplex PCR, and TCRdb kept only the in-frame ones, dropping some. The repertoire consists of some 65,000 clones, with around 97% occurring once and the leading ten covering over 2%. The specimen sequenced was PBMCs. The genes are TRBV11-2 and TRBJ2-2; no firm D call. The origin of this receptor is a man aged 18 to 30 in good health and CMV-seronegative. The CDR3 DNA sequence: TGTGCCAGCAGCTCACTTGTGAGTCCCGGGGAGCTGTTTTTT. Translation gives CASSSLVSPGELFF.